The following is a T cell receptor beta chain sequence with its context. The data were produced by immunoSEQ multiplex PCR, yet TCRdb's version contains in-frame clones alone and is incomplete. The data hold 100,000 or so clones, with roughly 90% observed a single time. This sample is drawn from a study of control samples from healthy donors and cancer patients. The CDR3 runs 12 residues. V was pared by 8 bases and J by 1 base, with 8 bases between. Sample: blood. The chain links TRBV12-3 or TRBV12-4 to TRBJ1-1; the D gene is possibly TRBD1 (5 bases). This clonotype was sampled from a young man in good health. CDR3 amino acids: CASGGRNTEAFF. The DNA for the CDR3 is TGTGCCAGCGGGGGACGGAACACTGAAGCTTTCTTT.